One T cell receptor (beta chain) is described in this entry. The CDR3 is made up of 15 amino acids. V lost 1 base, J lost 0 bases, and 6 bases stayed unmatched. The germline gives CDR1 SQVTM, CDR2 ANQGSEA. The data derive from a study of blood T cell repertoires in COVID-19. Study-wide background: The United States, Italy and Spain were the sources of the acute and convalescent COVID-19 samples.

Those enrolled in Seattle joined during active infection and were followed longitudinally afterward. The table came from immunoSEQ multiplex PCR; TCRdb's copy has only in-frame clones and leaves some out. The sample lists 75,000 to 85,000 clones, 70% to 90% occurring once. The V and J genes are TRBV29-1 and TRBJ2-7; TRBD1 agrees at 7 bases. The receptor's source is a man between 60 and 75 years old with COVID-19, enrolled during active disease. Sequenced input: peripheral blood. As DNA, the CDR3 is TGCAGCGTTGAAGGGACAGGAAAGCTCTCCTACGAGCAGTACTTC. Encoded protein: CSVEGTGKLSYEQYF.